This entry lists 24 T cell receptor beta chains sequenced from one sample in a study of blood T cell repertoires in COVID-19. The data were produced by immunoSEQ multiplex PCR, yet TCRdb's version contains in-frame clones alone and is incomplete. The table has over 120,000 clones, roughly 90% seen once. The specimen was peripheral blood. These receptors were collected from a man aged 55-75 years with active or convalescent COVID-19.

This sequence joins TRBV6-2 or TRBV6-3 and TRBJ2-7, with 9 bases that match TRBD1. There are 16 residues in the CDR3. V trimming: 7 bases; J trimming: 6 bases; junction bases outside the gene matches: 16. From germline, CDR1 is MNHEY and CDR2 SVGEGT. In DNA, the CDR3 is TGTGCCAGCACCCCGAACAGTTTGGACAGGGGAGCCGAGCAGTACTTC. Its protein is CASTPNSLDRGAEQYF.

This chain connects TRBV18 to TRBJ1-3; D ambiguous. The CDR3 extends over 19 amino acids. The germline V and J ends were trimmed by 3 bases and 0 bases, with 21 bases remaining between them. Germline V gene lookup returns CDR1 KGHSH and CDR2 LQKENI. The CDR3 spells CASSPALPPGPVSGNTIYF. The CDR3 DNA sequence: TGTGCCAGCTCACCTGCTTTACCGCCGGGTCCTGTCTCTGGAAACACCATATATTTT. Full variable domain (missing parts from reference TRBV18 and TRBJ1-3): NAGVMQNPRHLVRRRGQEARLRCSPMKGHSHVYWYRQLPEEGLKFMVYLQKENIIDESGMPKERFSAEFPKEGPSILRIQQVVRGDSAAYFCASSPALPPGPVSGNTIYFGEGSWLTVV.

This clone was found once. V is TRBV7-6 and J is TRBJ1-5; no firm D call. CDR1 is SGHVS and CDR2 is FNYEAQ in the germline V gene. Trimming shortened V by 0 bases and J by 10 bases, and 7 bases separated the two germline ends. The CDR3 sequence is 12 residues long. The CDR3: CASSLAGGPQHF. The CDR3 nucleotides are TGTGCCAGCAGCTTAGCTGGCGGTCCCCAGCATTTT.

The chain uses TRBV5-1 and TRBJ1-6; D is possibly TRBD1 (5 bases). V was shortened by 0 bases and J by 9 bases, with 10 bases between the two germline ends. Per germline, CDR1 SGHRS and CDR2 YFSETQ. The length of the CDR3 is 14 residues. The CDR3 nucleotides are TGCGCCAGCAGCTTGGAAGGGGCTGGTTCACCCCTCCACTTT. Translation: CASSLEGAGSPLHF.

The chain links TRBV3-1 (or the pseudogene TRBV3-2) to TRBJ2-7; 8 positions match TRBD2. Per germline, CDR1 LGHDT and CDR2 YNNKEL (reference sequence). This CDR3 is built from 16 residues. With V trimmed by 4 bases and J by 0 bases, 8 bases remained unmatched. CDR3 region: CASSPRGSGNSYEQYF. The DNA for the CDR3 is TGTGCCAGCAGCCCACGGGGTAGCGGGAACTCCTACGAGCAGTACTTC.

The sample holds one count of this clone. The chain recombines TRBV4-3 with TRBJ2-2; 10 nucleotides match TRBD2. The CDR3 sequence is 15 residues long. Germline V CDR1 and CDR2: LGHNA, YSLEER. Trimming took 5 bases from V and 1 from J; bases not matched to a gene: 1. Here the CDR3 DNA reads TGCGCCAGCAGCGGACTAGCGGTGAACACCGGGGAGCTGTTTTTT. Protein: CASSGLAVNTGELFF.

The gene calls are TRBV5-1 and TRBJ1-1; 8 nucleotides align to TRBD1. The CDR3 runs to 16 residues. J lost 4 bases, V lost 4 bases, and 12 bases had no gene match. Germline CDR1 SGHRS, CDR2 YFSETQ. The CDR3, as DNA: TGCGCCAGCAGCCCGACCCCGGACAGGGCGCGCACTGAAGCTTTCTTT. Translation gives CASSPTPDRARTEAFF.

This chain uses TRBV10-3 with TRBJ2-3; 13 nucleotides line up with TRBD2. The junction had 7 bases not matched to a gene; V was cut back by 4 bases and J by 0 bases. This CDR3 has 18 residues. Germline V gene sequence: CDR1 ENHRY, CDR2 SYGVKD. This chain's CDR3 is CAISAGTSGAPSTDTQYF. DNA of the CDR3: TGTGCCATCAGTGCCGGGACTAGCGGGGCCCCCAGCACAGATACGCAGTATTTT.

The rearrangement links TRBV18 to TRBJ1-3; D remains unclear. Trimming removed 5 bases at V and 0 bases at J, with 11 bases between. There are 15 residues in the CDR3. CDR1 is KGHSH and CDR2 is LQKENI in the germline V gene. The CDR3 DNA reads TGTGCCAGCTCAGCTTCCGGGGACTCTGGAAACACCATATATTTT. Its translation is CASSASGDSGNTIYF. Full variable domain (remainder filled in from reference TRBV18 and TRBJ1-3): NAGVMQNPRHLVRRRGQEARLRCSPMKGHSHVYWYRQLPEEGLKFMVYLQKENIIDESGMPKERFSAEFPKEGPSILRIQQVVRGDSAAYFCASSASGDSGNTIYFGEGSWLTVV.

The J gene is TRBJ1-1, the V gene TRBV28; D not certain. Trimming took off 2 bases at V and 10 bases at J, with 17 bases between the two ends. The CDR3 totals 14 residues. From germline, CDR1 is MDHEN and CDR2 SYDVKM. CDR3 nucleotides: TGTGCCAGCAGTTTAAAACTCCCGGGCAGCGGAGCTTTCTTT. This encodes CASSLKLPGSGAFF.

This clone was seen a few times. The V and J genes are TRBV6-2 or TRBV6-3 and TRBJ2-2; perhaps TRBD1 as D (6 bases). Trimming removed 6 bases at V and 2 bases at J, with 19 bases between. This CDR3 has 17 amino acids. CDR1 and CDR2 from the germline V gene are MNHEY and SVGEGT. In DNA form, the CDR3 reads TGTGCCAGCAGCCGGAGGACAGATTTTCTAAACACCGGGGAGCTGTTTTTT. Encoded protein: CASSRRTDFLNTGELFF.

The chain has TRBV6-5 and TRBJ2-7; unclear D gene. With 4 bases removed from V and 0 bases from J, the gap between germline ends came to 10 bases. The germline V gene encodes CDR1 MNHEY and CDR2 SVGAGI. The CDR3 runs 14 residues. CDR3 DNA: TGTGCCAGCAGTTTGCGTTATGGCTCCTACGAGCAGTACTTC. This translates into CASSLRYGSYEQYF.

This chain joins TRBV15 and TRBJ1-2; weak D call: TRBD1 (6 bases). Germline-derived CDR1 and CDR2 are LNHNV and YYDKDF (reference sequence). Trimming removed 3 bases from V and 8 bases from J, with 16 bases in between. The CDR3 is 14 amino acids. The CDR3 nucleotides are TGTGCCACCAGCAGGGTTTACAGGGCTGGCGGCTACACCTTC. Translated, it gives CATSRVYRAGGYTF. The complete variable domain, with remaining parts taken from reference TRBV15 and TRBJ1-2, reads DAMVIQNPRYQVTQFGKPVTLSCSQTLNHNVMYWYQQKSSQAPKLLFHYYDKDFNNEADTPDNFQSRRPNTSFCFLDIRSPGLGDTAMYLCATSRVYRAGGYTFGSGTRLTVV.

This clone was picked up one time. The gene calls are TRBV3-1 (or the pseudogene TRBV3-2) and TRBJ2-7; 8 nucleotides match TRBD1. The CDR3 extends over 12 amino acids. CDR1 and CDR2 from the germline V gene are LGHDT and YNNKEL (reference sequence). J lost 6 bases, V lost 6 bases, and 4 bases had no gene match. CDR3 sequence reads: CASRATGVEQYF. DNA of the CDR3: TGTGCCAGCAGAGCGACAGGGGTCGAGCAGTACTTC.

The chain combines TRBV20-1 with TRBJ2-2; 10 nucleotides agree with TRBD1. CDR3 length: 15 residues. With 4 bases clipped from V and 3 bases from J, the junction kept 5 bases outside the gene matches. CDR1 and CDR2 (germline): DFQATT, SNEGSKA (reference sequence). The DNA of the CDR3 is TGCAGTGCTACTGACAGGGGGCGCTACACCGGGGAGCTGTTTTTT. Translated: CSATDRGRYTGELFF.

In its sample, this clone was seen once. The chain is built from TRBV19 and TRBJ1-1; weak D call: TRBD1 (5 bases). Trimming took 9 bases from V and 4 from J, leaving 18 bases between them. The CDR3 is 14 amino acids. The germline gives CDR1 LNHDA, CDR2 SQIVND (reference sequence). The CDR3, as DNA: TGTGCCAGCGGGGGGGGGTTCGAGAGCACTGAAGCTTTCTTT. Its protein is CASGGGFESTEAFF.

V usage is TRBV5-4 and J usage is TRBJ2-5; D is unresolved. Deletions cut 4 bases from V and 4 bases from J, with 14 bases between. This CDR3 region has 14 residues. Germline V gene lookup returns CDR1 SGHNT and CDR2 YYREEE (reference sequence). DNA of the CDR3: TGTGCCAGCAGCCCCCAGAGCGAAGGAGAGACCCAGTACTTC. Protein: CASSPQSEGETQYF.

This clone came up a few times. This chain uses TRBV7-2 with TRBJ2-7; TRBD2 agrees at 7 bases. V shed 4 bases and J 7 bases; nucleotides not matched to a gene: 10. Per the germline V gene, CDR1 is SGHTA and CDR2 is FQGNSA. The CDR3 has 14 amino acids. CDR3 sequence reads: CASSSRLALLEQYF. The CDR3 DNA sequence: TGTGCCAGCAGCTCTAGACTAGCTCTCCTTGAGCAGTACTTC.

In nucleotides, the CDR3 is TGTGCCAGCAGTTCGGGACAGGGGAACACCGGGGAGCTGTTTTTT. It translates to CASSSGQGNTGELFF. The chain has TRBV6-5 and TRBJ2-2; 9 bases are a match to TRBD1. Germline lookup yields CDR1 MNHEY and CDR2 SVGAGI. The CDR3 sequence is 15 residues long. The junction had 1 base not matched to a gene; V was cut back by 4 bases and J by 1 base.

The chain links TRBV27 to TRBJ2-7; 8 positions agree with TRBD1. The CDR3 is made up of 16 amino acids. Germline V gene sequence: CDR1 MNHEY, CDR2 SMNVEV (reference sequence). The V segment lost 5 bases and the J segment 3 bases; nucleotides outside the gene matches: 12. The CDR3 nucleotides read TGTGCCAGCAGTGCCCGAAGGACAGGGTCCGACTACGAGCAGTACTTC. It translates to CASSARRTGSDYEQYF.

The chain employs TRBV2 and TRBJ2-1; the D gene is possibly TRBD1 (6 bases). Trimming removed 5 bases from V and 9 bases from J, with 14 bases in between. Germline-derived CDR1 and CDR2 are SNHLY and FYNNEI. The CDR3 is 13 amino acids. DNA for the CDR3: TGTGCCAGCAGTTCCACAGGGTATTCTGAGCAGTTCTTC. This encodes CASSSTGYSEQFF.

V gene TRBV2 combines with J gene TRBJ1-2; the match to TRBD1 covers 7 bases. V lost 7 bases and J lost 5; bases outside the gene matches: 10. From germline, CDR1 is SNHLY and CDR2 FYNNEI. The CDR3 runs 14 residues. The CDR3 sequence is CASKGQTATYGYTF. The CDR3 coding sequence is TGTGCCAGCAAGGGACAGACGGCTACATATGGCTACACCTTC.

The rearrangement links TRBV28 to TRBJ1-2; 9 nucleotides agree with TRBD1. CDR1 is MDHEN, CDR2 SYDVKM, per germline. The CDR3 is 16 amino acids. With 2 bases clipped from V and 7 bases from J, the junction kept 11 bases outside the gene matches. The chain's CDR3 is CASSLPQTGGVFGYTF. The CDR3 DNA sequence: TGTGCCAGCAGTTTACCCCAGACAGGGGGGGTCTTTGGCTACACCTTC.

The chain couples TRBV20-1 to TRBJ1-2; perhaps TRBD1 as D (6 bases). Germline values: CDR1 DFQATT, CDR2 SNEGSKA (reference sequence). Trimming pared 4 bases from V and 8 bases from J, leaving 8 bases between. This CDR3 region has 10 residues. The CDR3 DNA is TGCAGTGCTAACAGGGCCGGCTACACCTTC. This codes for CSANRAGYTF.